This T cell receptor (beta chain) was identified in a study of T cells after yellow fever vaccination. Study outcomes and limitations: The booster saw the reappearance of most primary-vaccination clones (approximately 96% CD4, about 85% CD8). The study found a weaker secondary response that peaked faster, day 5 versus 15.

TCRdb re-called the 5' RACE reads with MiXCR, one entry per CDR3 protein. Here the sample spans fewer than 450,000 distinct CDR3 sequences, around 10% being singletons. With 1 base removed from V and 8 bases from J, the gap between germline ends came to 13 bases. The CDR3 has 14 amino acids. CDR1 is LGHNA and CDR2 is YSLEER in the germline V gene. About this clonotype: The antigen remains undetermined.

The V gene is TRBV4-3, the J gene TRBJ2-3; D possibly corresponds to TRBD1 (8 bases). Sample: PBMCs, taken on the day of the first yellow fever vaccination. The sequence was collected from a man aged 18 to 35 who received the YFV17D yellow fever vaccine. In DNA form, the CDR3 reads TGCGCCAGCAGCCAAGGGACAGGGAGGGGTACGCAGTATTTT. Protein: CASSQGTGRGTQYF.